This T cell receptor (beta chain) derives from a study of CD8+ T cells in alopecia areata. The authors extracted RNA and reverse transcribed it into cDNA as the sequencing template. Sequenced by immunoSEQ multiplex PCR; TCRdb stores in-frame clones only, minus some. The profile shows some 200,000 clones, approximately 56% of them singletons. Germline V gene lookup returns CDR1 MNHEY and CDR2 SVGAGI. CDR3 length equals 13 residues. V lost 5 bases, J lost 7 bases, and 14 bases lay in between. The treatment was: oral pan-JAK inhibitor, 5-10 mg twice daily. This receptor was obtained from a human donor with alopecia areata. Sequenced material: CD4+ T cells sorted from blood, taken at week 4, from a patient treated with tofacitinib. The genes are TRBV6-5 and TRBJ1-2; TRBD1 might be the D (6 bases). The DNA of the CDR3 is TGTGCCAGCAGTGCTCTAGACAGGTCTGGCTACACCTTC. Residues: CASSALDRSGYTF.